Sequencing of this T cell receptor beta chain was carried out in a study of blood T cell repertoires in COVID-19. As for the study in general: Acute and convalescent COVID-19 specimens originated in the United States, Italy and Spain. In each case, the material was cDNA or gDNA derived from T cells, B-cell-depleted T cells, or PBMCs.

Authors' processing steps: Using reference gene primer amplification, nucleated cell counts were estimated. The repertoire was sequenced with immunoSEQ multiplex PCR; TCRdb's copy has only in-frame clones and lacks some. The DNA gave D and trimming, while V, J and clone size come from that table. This sample has around 200,000 clones, with 84% found just once. This CDR3 is built from 12 residues. With 4 bases removed from V and 8 bases from J, the gap between germline ends came to 12 bases. Germline lookup yields CDR1 SGDLS and CDR2 YYNGEE. This chain links TRBV9 with TRBJ1-2; D might be TRBD1 (5 bases). The source material was peripheral blood. This clonotype was obtained from a human donor in a cohort sampled during active COVID-19. CDR3 sequence: CASSSQGQGYTF. The CDR3 DNA sequence: TGTGCCAGCAGCAGCCAGGGTCAGGGCTACACCTTC. Together with reference TRBV9 and TRBJ1-2, the CDR3 gives the full variable domain: DSGVTQTPKHLITATGQRVTLRCSPRSGDLSVYWYQQSLDQGLQFLIQYYNGEERAKGNILERFSAQQFPDLHSELNLSSLELGDSALYFCASSSQGQGYTFGSGTRLTVV.